What follows is one T cell receptor beta chain and its context. CDR1 is SGHRS and CDR2 is YFSETQ in the germline V gene. This CDR3 region has 19 residues. The junction had 16 bases not matched to a gene; V was cut back by 3 bases and J by 2 bases. The record originates from a study of blood T cell repertoires in COVID-19. TCRdb's table, derived via immunoSEQ multiplex PCR, lists solely in-frame clones and lacks some. The data hold 110,000 to 150,000 clones, with 75% to 85% observed a single time. J is TRBJ2-3 and V is TRBV5-1; TRBD1 matches at 9 bases. Source material: peripheral blood. This clonotype was obtained from a woman older than 75 with acute or convalescent COVID-19. CDR3 region: CASSSISFLGQGYTDTQYF. The CDR3 DNA sequence: TGCGCCAGCAGCTCGATCTCGTTTCTCGGACAGGGGTACACAGATACGCAGTATTTT.